The source of this T cell receptor (beta chain) is a study of blood T cell repertoires in COVID-19. Study-wide context: The origin of the acute and convalescent COVID-19 samples was the United States, Italy and Spain. Sources were T cells, B-cell-depleted T cells, or PBMCs; the material itself was cDNA or gDNA.

In the authors' workflow: Amplification of reference gene primers provided the estimated nucleated cell counts. Measured with immunoSEQ multiplex PCR; TCRdb has only the in-frame clones, and not every one. V and J calls plus clone size are reproduced from that table; the DNA served to infer D and trimming. The sample holds some 250,000 clones, 75% to 90% seen once. The sequenced sample was peripheral blood. The clonotype was recovered from a woman younger than 45 who had recovered from COVID-19.

The DNA for the CDR3 is TGTGCCAGCAGCTTATCTGTGGGCGTCAGTCTTCGTAATTCACCCCTCCACTTT. Translated, it gives CASSLSVGVSLRNSPLHF. V is TRBV11-2 and J is TRBJ1-6; D is unresolved. The V and J ends lost 2 bases and 6 bases respectively, with 20 bases between them. Germline V gene data show CDR1 as SGHAT and CDR2 as FQNNGV. The CDR3 contains 18 residues.